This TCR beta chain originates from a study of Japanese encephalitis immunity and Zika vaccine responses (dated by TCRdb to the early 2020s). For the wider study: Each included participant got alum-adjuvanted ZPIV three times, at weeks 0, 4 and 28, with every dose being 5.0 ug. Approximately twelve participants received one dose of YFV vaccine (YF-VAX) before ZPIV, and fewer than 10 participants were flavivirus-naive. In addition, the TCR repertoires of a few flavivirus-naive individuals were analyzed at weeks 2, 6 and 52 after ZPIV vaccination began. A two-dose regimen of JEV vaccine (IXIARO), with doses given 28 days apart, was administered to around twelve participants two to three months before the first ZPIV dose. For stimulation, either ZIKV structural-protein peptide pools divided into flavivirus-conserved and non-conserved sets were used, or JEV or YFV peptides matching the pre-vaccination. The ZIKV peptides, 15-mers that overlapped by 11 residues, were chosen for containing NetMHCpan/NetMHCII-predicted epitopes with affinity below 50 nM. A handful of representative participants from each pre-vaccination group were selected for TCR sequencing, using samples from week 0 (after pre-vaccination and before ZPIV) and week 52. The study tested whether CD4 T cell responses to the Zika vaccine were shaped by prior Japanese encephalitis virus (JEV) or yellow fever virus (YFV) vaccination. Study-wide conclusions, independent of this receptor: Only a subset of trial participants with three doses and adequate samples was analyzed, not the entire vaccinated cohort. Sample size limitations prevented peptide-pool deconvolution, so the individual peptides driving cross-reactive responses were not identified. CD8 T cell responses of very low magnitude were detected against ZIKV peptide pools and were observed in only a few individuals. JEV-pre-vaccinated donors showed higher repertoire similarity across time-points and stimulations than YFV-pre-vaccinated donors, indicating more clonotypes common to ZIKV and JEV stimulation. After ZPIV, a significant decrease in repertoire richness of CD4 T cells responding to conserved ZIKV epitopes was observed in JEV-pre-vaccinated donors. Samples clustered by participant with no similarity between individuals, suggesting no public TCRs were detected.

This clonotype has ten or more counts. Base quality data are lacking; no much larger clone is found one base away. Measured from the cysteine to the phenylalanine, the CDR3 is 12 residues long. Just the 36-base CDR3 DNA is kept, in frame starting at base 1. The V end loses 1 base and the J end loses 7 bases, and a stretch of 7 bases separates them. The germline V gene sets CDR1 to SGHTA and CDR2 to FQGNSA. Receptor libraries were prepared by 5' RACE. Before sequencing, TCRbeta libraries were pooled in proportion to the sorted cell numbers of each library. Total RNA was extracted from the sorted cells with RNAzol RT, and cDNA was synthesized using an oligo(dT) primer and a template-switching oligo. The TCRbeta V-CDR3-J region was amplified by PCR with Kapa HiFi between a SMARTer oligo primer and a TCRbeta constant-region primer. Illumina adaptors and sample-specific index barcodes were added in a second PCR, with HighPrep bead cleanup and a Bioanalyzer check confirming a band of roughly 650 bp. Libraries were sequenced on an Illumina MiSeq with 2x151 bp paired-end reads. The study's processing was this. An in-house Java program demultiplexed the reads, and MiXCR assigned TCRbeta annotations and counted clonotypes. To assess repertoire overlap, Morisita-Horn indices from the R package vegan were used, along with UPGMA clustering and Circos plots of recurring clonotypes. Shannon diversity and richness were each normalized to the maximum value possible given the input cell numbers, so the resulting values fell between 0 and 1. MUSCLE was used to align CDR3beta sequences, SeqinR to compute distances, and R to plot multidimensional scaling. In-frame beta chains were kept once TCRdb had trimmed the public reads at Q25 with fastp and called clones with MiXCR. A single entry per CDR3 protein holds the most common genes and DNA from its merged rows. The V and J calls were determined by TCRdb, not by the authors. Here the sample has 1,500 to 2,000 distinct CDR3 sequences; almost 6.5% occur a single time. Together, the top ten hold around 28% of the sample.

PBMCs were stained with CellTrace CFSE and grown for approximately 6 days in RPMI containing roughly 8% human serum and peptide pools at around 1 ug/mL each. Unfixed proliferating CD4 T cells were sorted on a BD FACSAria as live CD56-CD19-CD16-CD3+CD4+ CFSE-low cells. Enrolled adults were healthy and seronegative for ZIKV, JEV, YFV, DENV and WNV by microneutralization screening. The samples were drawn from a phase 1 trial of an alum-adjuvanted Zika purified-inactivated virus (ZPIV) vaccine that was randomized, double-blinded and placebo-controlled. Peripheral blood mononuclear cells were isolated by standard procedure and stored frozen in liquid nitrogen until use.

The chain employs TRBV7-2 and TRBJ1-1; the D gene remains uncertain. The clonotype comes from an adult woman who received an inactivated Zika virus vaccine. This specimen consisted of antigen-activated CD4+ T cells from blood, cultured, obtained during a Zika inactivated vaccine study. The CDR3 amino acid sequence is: CASSLVGSEAFF. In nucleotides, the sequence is TGTGCCAGCAGCTTAGTGGGAAGTGAAGCTTTCTTT.